This TCR beta chain was captured in a study of T cell responses to AZD1222 COVID-19 vaccine. The table came from immunoSEQ multiplex PCR; TCRdb's copy has only in-frame clones and leaves some out. The sample holds 150,000 or so clones, over 80% seen once. CDR1 is SGHNT and CDR2 is YYREEE in the germline V gene (reference sequence). The CDR3 loop spans 15 amino acids. The V and J ends lost 0 bases and 2 bases respectively, with 9 bases between them. Study-level findings and limits: Females outnumbered males among donors, who were mostly white British; clonal diversity was possibly underestimated. Unmutated variant regions reportedly attract nearly half of all spike-specific TCRs.

Worth noting for this clone: Its antigen is currently unknown.

This TCR was recovered from an adult in good health. Sequencing was performed on peripheral blood, taken on day 0 of AZD1222 vaccination. The chain combines TRBV5-4 with TRBJ1-5; D remains ambiguous. The CDR3 is CASSLDSGGNQPQHF. CDR3 nucleotides: TGTGCCAGCAGCTTGGATTCCGGGGGCAATCAGCCCCAGCATTTT.